This T cell receptor (beta chain) was obtained from a study of T cells after yellow fever vaccination. 5'RACE template switching generated TCR cDNA, adding a universal primer site and UMIs. TCRdb passed the 5' RACE reads through MiXCR, listing each CDR3 protein once. The profile shows more than 300,000 distinct CDR3 sequences, about 10% of them singletons. Study conclusions and caveats: Any FACS-sorted repertoire could hold abundant clonotypes that contaminate it from the bulk population.

In its sample, this clonotype was seen a few times. Its antigen is currently unknown. Trimming took 1 base from V and 5 from J, leaving 8 bases between them. From germline, CDR1 is LGHNT and CDR2 FRNRAP. The CDR3 totals 13 residues. V is TRBV12-5 and J is TRBJ1-1; tentative D call: TRBD1 (5 bases). The TCR was taken from a man between 18 and 29 years old who received the YFV17D yellow fever vaccine. The sample consisted of CD4+ T cells sorted from PBMCs, taken 45 days after the yellow fever booster vaccination. CDR3 nucleotide sequence: TGTGCTAGTGGTTTGGGCCAGGGTACTGAAGCTTTCTTT. It yields the protein CASGLGQGTEAFF.